This T cell receptor (beta chain) was sequenced for a study of shared clonotypes between healthy human individuals. On the study more broadly: Three plates were used per donor for CD4 naive, three for CD4 memory, two for CD8 naive and one for CD8 memory. The study, taken as a whole, reports: Only blood was sampled, and tissue TCR repertoires likely differ from blood ones.

Investigators divided CD4+ cells into CD45RA+ naive and CD45RA-negative memory subsets. Here immunoSEQ multiplex PCR was the method, and the copy in TCRdb shows in-frame clones only, minus some. Altogether roughly 2.5 million clones are present, 85% to 95% being singletons, with the ten largest covering around 0.14%. With regard to this clone: The antigen is undetermined.

The CDR3 spans 16 residues. Losses at the gene ends were 0 bases for V and 7 bases for J; bases not matched to a gene: 8. Germline CDR1 is LGHNA and CDR2 is YSLEER. The chain joins TRBV4-3 to TRBJ1-2; 10 bases agree with TRBD1. The sequence was obtained from a man aged 18-30 years in good health. The sequencing sample was made of naive CD4+ T cells sorted from blood. Subset denoted: CD45RA+ positively selected. The CDR3 region is CASSQESGTGASGYTF. The CDR3 bases are TGCGCCAGCAGCCAAGAGAGCGGGACAGGGGCAAGTGGCTACACCTTC.